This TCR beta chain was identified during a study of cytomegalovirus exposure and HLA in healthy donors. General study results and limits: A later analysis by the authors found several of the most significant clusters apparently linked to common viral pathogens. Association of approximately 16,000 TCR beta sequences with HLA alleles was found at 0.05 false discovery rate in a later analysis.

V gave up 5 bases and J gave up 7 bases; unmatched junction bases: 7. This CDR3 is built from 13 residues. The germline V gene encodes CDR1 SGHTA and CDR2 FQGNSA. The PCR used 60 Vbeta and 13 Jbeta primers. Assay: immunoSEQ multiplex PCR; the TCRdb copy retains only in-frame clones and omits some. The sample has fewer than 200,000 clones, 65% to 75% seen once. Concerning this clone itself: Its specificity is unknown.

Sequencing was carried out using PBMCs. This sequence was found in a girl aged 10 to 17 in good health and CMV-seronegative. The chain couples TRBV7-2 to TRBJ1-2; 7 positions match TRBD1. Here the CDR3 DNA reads TGTGCCAGCAGCGAGACAGGGTATGGTGGCTACACCTTC. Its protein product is CASSETGYGGYTF. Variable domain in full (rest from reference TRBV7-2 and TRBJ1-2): GAGVSQSPSNKVTEKGKDVELRCDPISGHTALYWYRQSLGQGLEFLIYFQGNSAPDKSGLPSDRFSAERTGGSVSTLTIQRTQQEDSAVYLCASSETGYGGYTFGSGTRLTVV.